These T cell receptor beta chains were read from a single sample in a study of shared clonotypes between healthy human individuals. Clones were read by immunoSEQ multiplex PCR, and TCRdb kept only the in-frame ones, dropping some. Counted here are 800,000 to 1,200,000 clones, 70% to 80% occurring once; the ten biggest clones make up 0.5% to 0.6%. The sequenced sample was memory CD4+ T cells from PBMCs. The receptors were sampled from a man in his late teens or twenties in good health. Some clones in this sample may be carry-over from other donors' samples. The CDR3 runs from the conserved cysteine through the conserved F or W. Fields, in order: D gene, clone size, J gene, V gene, CDR3 protein, CDR3 DNA. The D gene is left open where the match is weak. Some rows mark clone size as missing; the rest say once, few, many or name a class of expanded clone.

NA NA TRBJ2-7 TRBV5-6 CASSFGRSSYEQYF TGTGCCAGCAGCTTCGGTCGAAGCTCCTACGAGCAGTACTTC
NA NA TRBJ1-2 TRBV5-1 CASSLDFGQPGYTF TGCGCCAGCAGCTTGGATTTTGGACAGCCCGGCTACACCTTC
TRBD1 NA TRBJ2-7 TRBV19 CATRRDRGSYEQYF TGTGCCACAAGACGGGACAGGGGCTCCTACGAGCAGTACTTC
TRBD2 NA TRBJ2-3 TRBV19 CASRRTSGTDTQYF TGTGCCAGTCGACGGACTAGCGGGACAGATACGCAGTATTTT
TRBD1 NA TRBJ2-1 TRBV30 CAWGTGSSYNEQFF TGTGCCTGGGGGACAGGGAGCTCCTACAATGAGCAGTTCTTC
TRBD2 NA TRBJ2-5 TRBV9 CASSDDRLALKTQYF TGTGCCAGCAGCGACGACCGACTAGCGTTGAAGACCCAGTACTTC
NA NA TRBJ2-7 TRBV6-1 CASSERADSSYEQYF TGTGCCAGCAGTGAAAGGGCGGATAGCTCCTACGAGCAGTACTTC
TRBD1 NA TRBJ1-4 TRBV29-1 CGGRGQGAKNNEKLFF TGCGGAGGGCGGGGACAGGGGGCGAAGAATAATGAAAAACTGTTTTTT
NA NA TRBJ1-3 TRBV5-8 CASRAGRAGGNTIYF TGTGCCAGCAGGGCCGGCCGGGCCGGGGGAAACACCATATATTTT
TRBD2 NA TRBJ2-7 TRBV5-4 CASSRGASGSPYEQYF TGTGCCAGCAGCCGGGGCGCTAGCGGGAGTCCCTACGAGCAGTACTTC
NA NA TRBJ1-5 TRBV7-3 CASSSSRNQPQHF TGTGCCAGCAGCTCGTCGAGGAATCAGCCCCAGCATTTT
TRBD1 NA TRBJ1-2 TRBV2 CASVDRAANYGYTF TGTGCCAGCGTGGACAGGGCAGCTAACTATGGCTACACCTTC
TRBD2 once TRBJ2-7 TRBV5-4 CASSLSLGSGTPYEQYF TGTGCCAGCAGTCTCTCCCTGGGGAGCGGGACCCCCTACGAGCAGTACTTC
NA once TRBJ2-7 TRBV5-1 CASSTLFRENYEQYF TGCGCCAGCAGCACCTTATTCCGGGAAAACTACGAGCAGTACTTC
NA NA TRBJ1-3 TRBV6-6 CASSYSTGHAGNTIYF TGTGCCAGCAGTTACTCGACCGGCCACGCTGGGAACACCATATATTTT
NA NA TRBJ2-2 TRBV27 CASSAFYGDTGELFF TGTGCCAGCAGTGCCTTTTATGGGGACACCGGGGAGCTGTTTTTT
NA NA TRBJ2-7 TRBV27 CASRDSHEQYF TGTGCCAGCAGGGACAGCCACGAGCAGTACTTC
TRBD2 NA TRBJ2-7 TRBV23-1 CASSVTGLAGLLRYF TGCGCCAGCAGTGTTACGGGACTAGCGGGTTTATTGAGGTACTTC
NA few TRBJ2-1 TRBV23-1 CASRPRCEQFF TGCGCCAGCAGGCCCAGGTGCGAGCAGTTCTTC
NA few TRBJ2-1 TRBV2 CASSVYNEQFF TGTGCCAGCAGTGTGTACAATGAGCAGTTCTTC